These 25 T cell receptor beta chains originate from one sample sequenced in a study of T cells after yellow fever vaccination. TCRdb re-called the 5' RACE reads with MiXCR, one entry per CDR3 protein. The sample consists of 85,000 to 100,000 distinct CDR3 sequences, less than 6% of them appearing once. This sample comprised CD8+ T cells sorted from PBMCs, obtained 10 days after the yellow fever booster vaccination. The receptors come from a man between 18 and 29 years old who received the YFV17D yellow fever vaccine.

The V gene is TRBV6-2 or TRBV6-3, the J gene TRBJ2-5; D remains ambiguous. Germline V gene data show CDR1 as MNHEY and CDR2 as SVGEGT. The V end lost 2 bases, the J end lost 1 base, and 14 bases lay between the germline ends. The CDR3 length is 16 residues. CDR3 residues: CASSYGPLGIQETQYF. DNA of the CDR3: TGTGCCAGCAGTTACGGCCCTCTCGGCATCCAAGAGACCCAGTACTTC.

This clonotype has ten or more counts. V gene TRBV30 combines with J gene TRBJ2-3, with 12 positions matching TRBD1. V lost 6 bases to trimming and J lost 5 bases; unmatched junction nucleotides: 9. Per the germline V gene, CDR1 is GTSNPN and CDR2 is SVGIG (reference sequence). This CDR3 is built from 15 residues. The CDR3 reads CACTIRDRGRDTQYF. The DNA of the CDR3 is TGTGCCTGTACCATCCGGGACAGGGGGCGAGATACGCAGTATTTT.

The rearrangement uses TRBV6-5 and TRBJ2-5, with D perhaps matching TRBD1 (7 bases). Germline CDR1 reads MNHEY; CDR2 reads SVGAGI. With 7 bases removed from V and 2 bases from J, the gap between germline ends came to 23 bases. The CDR3 is 17 amino acids. This chain's CDR3 is CASTLRGDSSGQETQYF. In nucleotides, the CDR3 is TGTGCCAGCACCCTTAGGGGGGACAGTTCGGGACAAGAGACCCAGTACTTC.

This clonotype appeared many times. The chain combines TRBV5-1 with TRBJ2-1; the D is unclear. Trimming cost V 0 bases and J 10 bases, with 8 bases left between them. CDR3 size: 12 residues. Per the germline V gene, CDR1 is SGHRS and CDR2 is YFSETQ. CDR3 sequence reads: CASSLVVGEQFF. The CDR3 DNA follows: TGCGCCAGCAGCTTGGTGGTGGGCGAGCAGTTCTTC.

The table lists this clonotype with a few counts. V usage is TRBV29-1 and J usage is TRBJ1-3; D may be TRBD1 (6 bases). Germline assignment: CDR1 SQVTM and CDR2 ANQGSEA. The CDR3 length is 15 residues. V lost 3 bases and J 0 bases, leaving 12 bases between the germline ends. CDR3: CSVDTGWDSGNTIYF. CDR3 coding DNA: TGCAGCGTTGATACAGGGTGGGACTCTGGAAACACCATATATTTT. The whole variable domain, filled in from reference TRBV29-1 and TRBJ1-3, reads SAVISQKPSRDICQRGTSLTIQCQVDSQVTMMFWYRQQPGQSLTLIATANQGSEATYESGFVIDKFPISRPNLTFSTLTVSNMSPEDSSIYLCSVDTGWDSGNTIYFGEGSWLTVV.

Ten or more counts support this clonotype. The CDR3 nucleotides read TGTGCCAGCAGCTTCGGGGCAGCTGGTGAGCAGTACGTC. Translation: CASSFGAAGEQYV. J is TRBJ2-7 and V is TRBV7-9, with D perhaps assigned TRBD1 or TRBD2 (5 bases each). Germline lookup yields CDR1 SEHNR and CDR2 FQNEAQ (reference sequence). This CDR3 contains 13 residues. With 3 bases removed from V and 7 bases from J, the gap between germline ends came to 13 bases.

This clonotype came up a few times. The chain carries TRBV9 and TRBJ2-7, with D unclear. The V gene lost 0 bases and the J gene lost 5 bases, with 6 bases spanning the gap. Germline V CDR1 and CDR2: SGDLS, YYNGEE. The CDR3 is made up of 12 amino acids. The CDR3, as DNA: TGTGCCAGCAGCGTAGGAAGGGACGAGCAGTACTTC. Its protein product is CASSVGRDEQYF.

This clonotype was detected only a few times. The rearrangement joins TRBV4-3 to TRBJ1-2; possible D gene TRBD1, 6 bases. This CDR3 has 14 residues. Looked up from germline, CDR1 is LGHNA and CDR2 is YSLEER. Trimming took 0 bases from V and 4 from J, leaving 9 bases between them. The CDR3 here is CASSQDRTVYGYTF. As DNA, the CDR3 is TGCGCCAGCAGCCAAGACCGGACAGTCTATGGCTACACCTTC.

V is TRBV28 and J is TRBJ2-7; 8 nucleotides align to TRBD1. Losses at the gene ends were 2 bases for V and 5 bases for J; bases not matched to a gene: 11. The CDR3 contains 16 residues. Germline assignment: CDR1 MDHEN and CDR2 SYDVKM. CDR3 sequence (DNA): TGTGCCAGCAGTTTACACCTGGGGACAGGAGGCGACGAGCAGTACGTC. Amino acid sequence: CASSLHLGTGGDEQYV.

This clonotype turned up a few times. The chain employs TRBV19 and TRBJ2-7; perhaps TRBD2 as D (5 bases). The CDR3 has 15 amino acids. Between the trimmed V and J ends, which lost 2 bases and 3 bases, there was a span of 14 bases. CDR1 is LNHDA and CDR2 is SQIVND in the germline V gene (reference sequence). The CDR3: CASSISAGEHYEQYF. As DNA, the CDR3 is TGTGCCAGTAGTATATCGGCCGGGGAGCACTACGAGCAGTACTTC.

This clonotype was detected only a few times. This chain links TRBV20-1 with TRBJ2-3; D unresolved. The germline CDR1 and CDR2 sequences are DFQATT and SNEGSKA (reference sequence). The CDR3 covers 15 residues. V dropped 5 bases and J dropped 2 bases, with 17 bases sitting between them. CDR3 protein: CSADTNALITDTQYF. The CDR3 nucleotides read TGCAGTGCTGATACCAACGCCTTGATCACAGATACGCAGTATTTT.

This clonotype has a count of ten or more. The rearrangement uses TRBV29-1 and TRBJ2-1; tentatively, D is TRBD1 or TRBD2 (5 bases each). This CDR3 contains 11 residues. Germline CDR1 and CDR2: SQVTM and ANQGSEA. V lost 5 bases, J lost 10 bases, and 12 bases lay in between. The DNA of the CDR3 is TGCAGCGTTCGGGACGTCGCCGAGCAGTTCTTC. This codes for CSVRDVAEQFF.

This chain joins TRBV20-1 and TRBJ2-7, with D unclear. The CDR3 runs 13 residues. Germline lookup yields CDR1 DFQATT and CDR2 SNEGSKA (reference sequence). V was clipped by 1 base and J by 0 bases, with 7 bases between them. The CDR3 DNA reads as TGCAGTGCTAGAGGGCGTTACTCCTACGAGCAGTACTTC. This gives the protein CSARGRYSYEQYF.

This clonotype has only a few counts. The chain combines TRBV4-3 with TRBJ1-2; D remains ambiguous. CDR1 and CDR2 (germline): LGHNA, YSLEER. Trimming cost V 4 bases and J 8 bases, with 20 bases left between them. CDR3 length: 15 amino acids. The DNA of the CDR3 is TGCGCCAGCAGCCCGGGTGCTCAGGAACCATACGGCTACACCTTC. Translation: CASSPGAQEPYGYTF.

This clonotype was observed at least ten times. The rearrangement uses TRBV5-1 and TRBJ2-5; D perhaps matches TRBD2 (5 bases). V was cut by 3 bases and J by 0 bases, with 9 bases left in between. The CDR3 runs to 14 residues. The V gene's germline CDR1 is SGHRS and CDR2 YFSETQ. The DNA of the CDR3 is TGCGCCAGCAGCTCGTTGGGAGACCAAGAGACCCAGTACTTC. This sequence encodes CASSSLGDQETQYF. The full variable domain, rest sourced from reference TRBV5-1 and TRBJ2-5, is KAGVTQTPRYLIKTRGQQVTLSCSPISGHRSVSWYQQTPGQGLQFLFEYFSETQRNKGNFPGRFSGRQFSNSRSEMNVSTLELGDSALYLCASSSLGDQETQYFGPGTRLLVL.

The V gene is TRBV14, the J gene TRBJ1-1, with D perhaps TRBD1 (5 bases). V gave up 4 bases and J gave up 0 bases, with 15 bases separating them. CDR1 is SGHDN and CDR2 is FVKESK in the germline V gene. This CDR3 has 16 residues. CDR3 nucleotide sequence: TGTGCCAGCAGCCTATCGGGGGGAAGGGTGAACACTGAAGCTTTCTTT. It codes for CASSLSGGRVNTEAFF.

This clonotype was counted a few times. This chain links TRBV4-1 with TRBJ2-3, with 11 bases that match TRBD2. This CDR3 is 18 amino acids long. Germline CDR1 MGHRA, CDR2 YSYEKL. J was trimmed by 6 bases and V by 0 bases; bases with no gene match: 11. CDR3 DNA: TGCGCCAGCAGCCAAGAGGTGCGGCTAGCGGGGGGCGGGGATACGCAGTATTTT. Protein sequence: CASSQEVRLAGGGDTQYF.

The CDR3 reads CASSLVGADFGYTF. In nucleotides, the CDR3 is TGTGCCAGCAGCTTAGTAGGGGCCGACTTTGGCTACACCTTC. The rearrangement uses TRBV7-9 and TRBJ1-2; maybe TRBD1 (5 bases). This CDR3 has 14 amino acids. V gave up 1 base and J gave up 7 bases, with 13 bases separating them. Germline values: CDR1 SEHNR, CDR2 FQNEAQ (reference sequence).

The table lists this clonotype with a few counts. This rearrangement joins TRBV7-9 to TRBJ2-1; D is unclear. Trimming took off 5 bases at V and 6 bases at J, with 8 bases between the two ends. Germline CDR1 is SEHNR and CDR2 is FQNEAQ (reference sequence). CDR3 size: 12 residues. This CDR3 is CASSRRINEQFF. The CDR3 region has the DNA TGTGCCAGCAGCCGCAGAATCAATGAGCAGTTCTTC. Based on the CDR3 plus reference TRBV7-9 and TRBJ2-1, the full variable domain is DTGVSQNPRHKITKRGQNVTFRCDPISEHNRLYWYRQTLGQGPEFLTYFQNEAQLEKSRLLSDRFSAERPKGSFSTLEIQRTEQGDSAMYLCASSRRINEQFFGPGTRLTVL.

This clonotype has only a few counts. This chain joins TRBV12-3 or TRBV12-4 and TRBJ2-7; D remains ambiguous. Between the trimmed V and J ends, which lost 3 bases and 5 bases, there was a span of 11 bases. The CDR3 length is 13 residues. CDR3 residues: CASSLRPSDEQYF. Written as DNA, the CDR3 is TGTGCCAGCAGTTTGAGACCGTCCGACGAGCAGTACTTC.

This clonotype was counted only a few times. The chain couples TRBV4-1 to TRBJ2-3; TRBD2 might be the D (5 bases). Trimming removed 1 base from V and 4 bases from J, with 6 bases in between. Germline assignment: CDR1 MGHRA and CDR2 YSYEKL. This CDR3 has 13 residues. CDR3 sequence: CASSQGRADTQYF. The CDR3, as DNA: TGCGCCAGCAGCCAAGGGCGGGCAGATACGCAGTATTTT.

The chain links TRBV9 to TRBJ2-7; TRBD1 or TRBD2 may be the D gene (5 bases each). CDR3 size: 13 residues. V gave up 0 bases and J gave up 6 bases, with 10 bases separating them. From germline, CDR1 is SGDLS and CDR2 YYNGEE. CDR3 nucleotides: TGTGCCAGCAGCGTAGCCGACGGGGCCGAGCAGTACTTC. Its translation is CASSVADGAEQYF. The whole variable domain, filled in from reference TRBV9 and TRBJ2-7, reads DSGVTQTPKHLITATGQRVTLRCSPRSGDLSVYWYQQSLDQGLQFLIQYYNGEERAKGNILERFSAQQFPDLHSELNLSSLELGDSALYFCASSVADGAEQYFGPGTRLTVT.

Turning to this clonotype: This clone may be a read error of a much larger clone one base away. J is TRBJ2-2 and V is TRBV4-1; D gene ambiguous. V lost 8 bases to trimming and J lost 1 base, with 8 bases between them. Germline V lookup: CDR1 MGHRA, CDR2 YSYEKL. The CDR3 is 13 amino acids. CDR3 DNA sequence: TGCGCCAGCTGCCCTCAGAACACCGGGGAGCTGTTTTTT. It yields the protein CASCPQNTGELFF.

The chain recombines TRBV4-1 with TRBJ2-7; D call uncertain. Trimming removed 0 bases from V and 5 bases from J, with 17 bases in between. This CDR3 is 16 amino acids long. Germline V lookup: CDR1 MGHRA, CDR2 YSYEKL. The DNA for the CDR3 is TGCGCCAGCAGCCAAGAAACGGCAAGAAGGCCTCACGAGCAGTACTTC. As protein: CASSQETARRPHEQYF.

This clonotype was found a few times. V and J are TRBV4-1 and TRBJ2-7; perhaps D is TRBD1 or TRBD2 (5 bases each). Deletions cut 3 bases from V and 2 bases from J, with 11 bases between. This CDR3 contains 14 residues. CDR1 and CDR2 (germline): MGHRA, YSYEKL. DNA for the CDR3: TGCGCCAGCAGCCACATGATGGGGGCCTACGAGCAGTACGTC. It yields the protein CASSHMMGAYEQYV.